The T cell receptor beta chain described here comes from a study of cytomegalovirus exposure and HLA in healthy donors. General study findings and limits: The study labeled roughly 160 TCR beta chains cytomegalovirus-associated. There were some public TCRs occurring in many donors, but most TCR sequences were rare. In vitro confirmation showed three CMV-associated chains to be CMV antigen specific.

The table came from immunoSEQ multiplex PCR; TCRdb's copy has only in-frame clones and leaves some out. This sample has 250,000 to 350,000 clones; roughly 85% occur once, and the top ten carry more than 0.8%. In germline, CDR1 is SGDLS, CDR2 YYNGEE. The CDR3 length is 16 residues. The V segment lost 3 bases and the J segment 4 bases; nucleotides outside the gene matches: 8. Notes on this clone: Its antigen remains unknown.

Sequenced: PBMCs. This sequence was found in a young woman in good health and CMV-seronegative. The chain joins TRBV9 to TRBJ2-3; 10 bases fit TRBD2. The CDR3 protein is CASSASGTSAADTQYF. CDR3 in DNA: TGTGCCAGCAGCGCCTCCGGGACTAGCGCCGCAGATACGCAGTATTTT.